The entry below describes one T cell receptor beta chain. The V gene's germline CDR1 is SGHRS and CDR2 YFSETQ. The V end was cut by 3 bases, the J end by 4 bases, with 16 bases between. This CDR3 is built from 15 residues. These data are taken from a study of blood T cell repertoires in COVID-19. Study details: Some COVID-19 samples were acute and others convalescent; all came from the United States, Italy and Spain. Nucleic acid was either cDNA or gDNA, and it came from T cells, B-cell-depleted T cells, or PBMCs.

As handled by the study authors: Nucleated cell counts were estimated from reference gene primer amplification. Libraries were prepared by immunoSEQ multiplex PCR; TCRdb keeps only in-frame clonotypes and omits some of them. The V and J calls and clone size are taken from that table; D and trimming were inferred from the DNA. The data contain about 180,000 clones, approximately 87% of them singletons. Input material: peripheral blood. This chain connects TRBV5-1 to TRBJ1-1, with a weak D call TRBD1 (5 bases). This receptor was identified in a man aged 70 or older with active or convalescent COVID-19. For the CDR3, the DNA is TGCGCCAGCAGCTGGGGAGGGGCCAGCTCCACTGAAGCTTTCTTT. Its protein is CASSWGGASSTEAFF. The full variable domain, with the rest looked up from reference TRBV5-1 and TRBJ1-1, is KAGVTQTPRYLIKTRGQQVTLSCSPISGHRSVSWYQQTPGQGLQFLFEYFSETQRNKGNFPGRFSGRQFSNSRSEMNVSTLELGDSALYLCASSWGGASSTEAFFGQGTRLTVV.